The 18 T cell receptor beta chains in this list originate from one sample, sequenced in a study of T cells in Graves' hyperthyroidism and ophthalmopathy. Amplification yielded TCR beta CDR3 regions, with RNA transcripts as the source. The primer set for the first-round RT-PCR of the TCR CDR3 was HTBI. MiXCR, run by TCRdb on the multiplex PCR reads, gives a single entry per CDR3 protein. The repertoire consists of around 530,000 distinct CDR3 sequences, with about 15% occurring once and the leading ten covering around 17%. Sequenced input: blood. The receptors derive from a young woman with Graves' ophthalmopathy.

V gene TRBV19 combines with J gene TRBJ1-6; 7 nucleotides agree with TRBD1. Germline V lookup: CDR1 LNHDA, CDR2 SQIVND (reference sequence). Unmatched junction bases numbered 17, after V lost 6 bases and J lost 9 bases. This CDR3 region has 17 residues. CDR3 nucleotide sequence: TGTGCCAGTAGCCCAGGGGGGTTGACGGGCCACCTTTCACCCCTCCACTTT. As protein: CASSPGGLTGHLSPLHF.

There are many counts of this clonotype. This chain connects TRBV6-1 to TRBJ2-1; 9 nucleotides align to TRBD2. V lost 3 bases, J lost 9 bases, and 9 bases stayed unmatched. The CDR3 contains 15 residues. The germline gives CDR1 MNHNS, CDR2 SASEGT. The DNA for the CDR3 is TGTGCCAGCAGTGAGTTTAGCGGGGGTCGAGGTGAGCAGTTCTTC. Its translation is CASSEFSGGRGEQFF.

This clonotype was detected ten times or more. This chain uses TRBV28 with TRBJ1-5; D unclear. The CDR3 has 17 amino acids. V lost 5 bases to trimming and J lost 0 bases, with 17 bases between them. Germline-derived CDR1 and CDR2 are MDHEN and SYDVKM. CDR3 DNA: TGTGCCAGCAGTCCCGAACGGAGAGGTATTAGCAATCAGCCCCAGCATTTT. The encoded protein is CASSPERRGISNQPQHF.

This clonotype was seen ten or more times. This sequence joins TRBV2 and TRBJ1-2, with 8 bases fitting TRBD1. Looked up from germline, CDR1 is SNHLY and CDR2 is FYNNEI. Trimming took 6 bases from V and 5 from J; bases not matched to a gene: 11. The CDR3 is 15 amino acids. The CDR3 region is CASRDRVHGTYGYTF. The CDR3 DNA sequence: TGTGCCAGCAGGGACAGGGTCCATGGTACTTATGGCTACACCTTC.

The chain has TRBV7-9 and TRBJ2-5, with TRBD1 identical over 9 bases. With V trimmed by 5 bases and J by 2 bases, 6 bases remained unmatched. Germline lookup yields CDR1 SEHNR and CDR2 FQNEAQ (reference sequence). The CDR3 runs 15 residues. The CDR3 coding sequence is TGTGCCAGCAGCCCGGGACAGGGACCGCAAGAGACCCAGTACTTC. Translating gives CASSPGQGPQETQYF.

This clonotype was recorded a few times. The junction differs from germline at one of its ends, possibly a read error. This CDR3 reads CASSLRSRGAGNTIYF. CDR3 bases: TGTGCCAGCAGCTTAAGGTCCAGGGGGGCTGGGAACACCATATATTTT. The genes are TRBV7-8 and TRBJ1-3; 7 positions agree with TRBD1. This CDR3 comprises 16 residues. Germline assignment: CDR1 SGHVS and CDR2 FQNEAQ.

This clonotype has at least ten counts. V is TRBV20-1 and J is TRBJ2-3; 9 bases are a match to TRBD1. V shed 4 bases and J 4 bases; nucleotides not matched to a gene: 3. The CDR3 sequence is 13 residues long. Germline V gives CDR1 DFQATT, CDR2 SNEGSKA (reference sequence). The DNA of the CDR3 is TGCAGTGCTAAACGGGACAGGGCAGATACGCAGTATTTT. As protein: CSAKRDRADTQYF.

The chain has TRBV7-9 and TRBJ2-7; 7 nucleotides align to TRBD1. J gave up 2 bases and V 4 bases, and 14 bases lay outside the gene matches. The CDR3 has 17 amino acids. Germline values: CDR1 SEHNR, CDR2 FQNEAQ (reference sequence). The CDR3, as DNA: TGTGCCAGCAGCTATTCTTCGACAGGGAGACTCGCCTACGAGCAGTACTTC. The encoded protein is CASSYSSTGRLAYEQYF.

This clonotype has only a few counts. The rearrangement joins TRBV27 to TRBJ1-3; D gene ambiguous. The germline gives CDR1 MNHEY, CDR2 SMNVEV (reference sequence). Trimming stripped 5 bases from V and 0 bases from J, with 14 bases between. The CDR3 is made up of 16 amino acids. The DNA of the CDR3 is TGTGCCAGCAGTCCGCAGCCTATGGTCTCTGGAAACACCATATATTTT. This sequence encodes CASSPQPMVSGNTIYF.

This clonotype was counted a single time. The CDR3 bases are TGCAGCGTTGAGGGAGGACAGGGGGTCTATGGCTACACCTTC. As protein: CSVEGGQGVYGYTF. The rearrangement uses TRBV29-1 and TRBJ1-2; 10 bases are shared with TRBD1. CDR1 and CDR2 from the germline V gene are SQVTM and ANQGSEA. After removal of 3 bases from V and 4 bases from J, the junction contained 5 bases not matched to a gene. This CDR3 is 14 amino acids long. The full variable domain, in which reference TRBV29-1 and TRBJ1-2 provide the parts outside the CDR3, is SAVISQKPSRDICQRGTSLTIQCQVDSQVTMMFWYRQQPGQSLTLIATANQGSEATYESGFVIDKFPISRPNLTFSTLTVSNMSPEDSSIYLCSVEGGQGVYGYTFGSGTRLTVV.

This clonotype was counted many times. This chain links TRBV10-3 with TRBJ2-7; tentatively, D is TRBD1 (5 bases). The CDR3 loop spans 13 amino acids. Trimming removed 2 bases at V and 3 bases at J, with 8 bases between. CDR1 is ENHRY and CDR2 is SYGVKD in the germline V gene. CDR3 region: CAISEGAVYEQYF. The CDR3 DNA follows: TGTGCCATCAGTGAGGGGGCAGTCTACGAGCAGTACTTC.

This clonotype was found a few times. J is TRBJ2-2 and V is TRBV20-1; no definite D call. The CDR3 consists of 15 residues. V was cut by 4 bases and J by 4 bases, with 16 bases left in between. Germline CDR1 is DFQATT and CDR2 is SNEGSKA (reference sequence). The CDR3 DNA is TGCAGTGCTATCCGAACTGACGGCTTCACCGGGGAGCTGTTTTTT. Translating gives CSAIRTDGFTGELFF.

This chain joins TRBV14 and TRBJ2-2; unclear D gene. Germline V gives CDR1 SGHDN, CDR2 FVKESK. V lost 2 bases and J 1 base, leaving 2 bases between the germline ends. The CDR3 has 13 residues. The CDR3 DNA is TGTGCCAGCAGCCAACTGAACACCGGGGAGCTGTTTTTT. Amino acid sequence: CASSQLNTGELFF.

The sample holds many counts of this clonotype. In DNA, the CDR3 is TGTGCCAGCAGCGTAGGGCTTATCTCTGAAGCTTTCTTT. Its protein is CASSVGLISEAFF. The rearrangement links TRBV9 to TRBJ1-1, with D hard to call. V lost 0 bases and J 6 bases, leaving 9 bases between the germline ends. Per the germline V gene, CDR1 is SGDLS and CDR2 is YYNGEE. The CDR3 length is 13 residues.

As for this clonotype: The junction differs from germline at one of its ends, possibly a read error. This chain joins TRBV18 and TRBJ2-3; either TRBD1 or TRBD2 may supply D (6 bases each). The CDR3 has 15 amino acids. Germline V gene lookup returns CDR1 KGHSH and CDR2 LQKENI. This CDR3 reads CASRERQAGGNTQYF. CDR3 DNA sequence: TGCGCCAGCCGTGAACGACAGGCCGGGGGAAATACGCAGTATTTT.

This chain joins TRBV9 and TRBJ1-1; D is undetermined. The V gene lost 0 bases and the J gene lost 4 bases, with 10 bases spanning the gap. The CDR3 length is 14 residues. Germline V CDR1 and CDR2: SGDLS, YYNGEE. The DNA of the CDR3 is TGTGCCAGCAGCGTAGAAGTTGATGGCACTGAAGCTTTCTTT. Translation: CASSVEVDGTEAFF. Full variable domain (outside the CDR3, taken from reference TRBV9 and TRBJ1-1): DSGVTQTPKHLITATGQRVTLRCSPRSGDLSVYWYQQSLDQGLQFLIQYYNGEERAKGNILERFSAQQFPDLHSELNLSSLELGDSALYFCASSVEVDGTEAFFGQGTRLTVV.

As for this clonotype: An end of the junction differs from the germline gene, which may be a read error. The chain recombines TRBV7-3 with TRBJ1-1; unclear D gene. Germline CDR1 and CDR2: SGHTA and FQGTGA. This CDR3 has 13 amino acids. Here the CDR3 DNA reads TGTGCCAGCAACTTAACCCCGGGCAATGAAGCTTTCTTT. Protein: CASNLTPGNEAFF.

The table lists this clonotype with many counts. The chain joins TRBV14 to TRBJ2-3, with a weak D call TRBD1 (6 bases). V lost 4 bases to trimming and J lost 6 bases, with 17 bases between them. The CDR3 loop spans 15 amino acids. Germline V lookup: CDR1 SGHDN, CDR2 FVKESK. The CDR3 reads CASSPRDTLWDTQYF. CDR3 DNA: TGTGCCAGCAGCCCCCGGGACACCCTCTGGGATACGCAGTATTTT.